This T cell receptor (beta chain) was documented in a study of CD4 T cells in relation to SARS-CoV-2 and coronaviruses. Points on this clone: Its specificity is not known.

CDR3 size: 14 residues. Germline CDR1 and CDR2: SGHDT and YYEEEE. V dropped 2 bases and J dropped 3; count of bases not matched to a gene: 3. Before the COVID-19 pandemic, during about 2010-2018, CD4+ T cells were taken from unexposed donors. Isolation of CD4+ T cells took place after 10 days in culture. The table came from immunoSEQ multiplex PCR; TCRdb's copy has only in-frame clones and leaves some out. Counted here are around 31,000 clones, approximately 75% occurring once; the ten biggest clones make up over 9%. The sample taken for sequencing was CD4+ T cells from PBMCs, cultured in vitro. The V and J genes are TRBV5-6 and TRBJ2-3, with TRBD1 matching 7 bases. This TCR derives from a human donor in good health. The CDR3 protein is CASSFEGATDTQYF. The CDR3 DNA reads TGTGCCAGCAGCTTTGAGGGGGCAACAGATACGCAGTATTTT.